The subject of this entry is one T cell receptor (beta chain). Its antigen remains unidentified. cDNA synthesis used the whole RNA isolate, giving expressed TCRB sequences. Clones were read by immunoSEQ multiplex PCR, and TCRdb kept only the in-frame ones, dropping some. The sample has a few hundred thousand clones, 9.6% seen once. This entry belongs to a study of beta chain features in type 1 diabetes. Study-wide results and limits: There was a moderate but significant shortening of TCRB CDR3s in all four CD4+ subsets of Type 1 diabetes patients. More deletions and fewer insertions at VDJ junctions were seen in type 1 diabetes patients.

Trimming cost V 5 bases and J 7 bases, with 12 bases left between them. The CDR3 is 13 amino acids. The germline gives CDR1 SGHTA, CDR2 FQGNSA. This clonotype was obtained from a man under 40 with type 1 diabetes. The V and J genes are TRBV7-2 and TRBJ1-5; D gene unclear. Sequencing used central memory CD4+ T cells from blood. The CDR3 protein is CASSPYADQPQHF. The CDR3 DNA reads TGTGCCAGCAGCCCATACGCGGACCAGCCCCAGCATTTT.